This TCR beta chain was recorded in a study of T cells in Graves' hyperthyroidism and ophthalmopathy. Researchers amplified the TCR beta CDR3 regions from RNA transcripts. An initial round of RT-PCR targeting the TCR CDR3 relied on the HTBI primer set. TCRdb passed the multiplex PCR reads through MiXCR, listing each CDR3 protein once. The repertoire holds under 750,000 distinct CDR3 sequences, with roughly 20% as singletons. Trimming cost V 0 bases and J 0 bases, with 10 bases left between them. Germline V gene data show CDR1 as DFQATT and CDR2 as SNEGSKA (reference sequence). The CDR3 covers 15 residues. This clonotype was recorded a few times. In patients aged 18 to 65, hyperthyroidism was newly diagnosed, with duration under 2 months. Blood sampling occurred at first hyperthyroidism diagnosis, ahead of any ophthalmopathy symptoms.

Sequencing was done on a sample of blood. The V gene is TRBV20-1, the J gene TRBJ2-3; D is uncertain. The origin of this receptor is a woman between 50 and 59 years old with Graves' hyperthyroidism that later progressed to Graves' ophthalmopathy. The CDR3 loop reads CSARDMAESTDTQYF. In nucleotides, the CDR3 is TGCAGTGCTAGAGATATGGCGGAGAGCACAGATACGCAGTATTTT.